This T cell receptor (beta chain) was captured by sequencing in a study of T-cell reconstitution after alpha-beta-depleted transplantation in children. Unique molecular identifiers were incorporated when the TCRbeta library was constructed. TCRdb analysed the PCR reads with MiXCR anew, one entry per CDR3 protein. The data show around 420,000 distinct CDR3 sequences, about 16% seen once. Comment on this clonotype: What it recognizes is unknown.

Findings and caveats of the study: One year after transplant, T-cell counts and diversity came mostly from newly produced T cells. There were reportedly several hundred expanded graft clones from which alpha-beta T cells came about two months after transplant. Some patients showed high day-60 TCRbeta diversity, which derived from surviving recipient T cells and thymic progenitors.

CDR1 and CDR2 (germline): SGDLS, YYNGEE. V shed 0 bases, J shed 2 bases, and the junction held 4 bases outside the gene matches. The CDR3 is 15 amino acids. The input for sequencing was PBMCs, mostly from graft donor cells, taken 360 days after TCRalphabeta/CD19-depleted stem cell transplant. The genes are TRBV9 and TRBJ2-5, with 7 bases aligning to TRBD2. This TCR was sampled from a boy under two years old who had a stem cell transplant for Wiskott-Aldrich syndrome, so the T cells may come from the graft donor. Written as DNA, the CDR3 is TGTGCCAGCAGCGTAGTACCTAGCGGACAAGAGACCCAGTACTTC. Translated, it gives CASSVVPSGQETQYF. The whole variable domain, filled in from reference TRBV9 and TRBJ2-5, reads DSGVTQTPKHLITATGQRVTLRCSPRSGDLSVYWYQQSLDQGLQFLIQYYNGEERAKGNILERFSAQQFPDLHSELNLSSLELGDSALYFCASSVVPSGQETQYFGPGTRLLVL.